Listed here are 31 T cell receptor beta chains from one sample, sequenced in a study of regulatory T cells in long-lasting Graves disease. Stated time point: newly diagnosed GD, antithyroid drugs for less than 3 months. PBMCs provided the RNA from which the TCR library was made. Construction of the TCR beta libraries employed iRepertoire HTBI primers in conjunction with Arm-PCR of CDR3 regions. TCRdb analysed the multiplex PCR reads with MiXCR anew, one entry per CDR3 protein. The sample includes around 400,000 distinct CDR3 sequences, approximately 16% of them seen just once. These records were also assigned to another study, of T cells in Graves' hyperthyroidism and ophthalmopathy.

The sample consisted of peripheral blood mononuclear cells (PBMCs), taken at new diagnosis, from a patient treated with antithyroid drugs. All receptors derive from a woman aged 40 to 50 with Graves disease.

This clonotype was picked up many times. The J gene is TRBJ1-1, the V gene TRBV10-2, with 8 bases matching TRBD1. From germline, CDR1 is WSHSY and CDR2 SAAADI. The CDR3 has 16 residues. V trimming: 6 bases; J trimming: 1 base; junction bases outside the gene matches: 10. The CDR3: CASSRGTGDWNTEAFF. The CDR3 DNA reads as TGCGCCAGCAGCCGCGGGACAGGCGATTGGAACACTGAAGCTTTCTTT.

The chain couples TRBV4-1 to TRBJ2-7; 8 bases map to TRBD1. V dropped 3 bases and J dropped 2; count of bases not matched to a gene: 3. The germline CDR1 and CDR2 sequences are MGHRA and YSYEKL. This CDR3 contains 14 residues. CDR3 DNA: TGCGCCAGCAGCCAGGACAGGGTCACCTACGAGCAGTACTTC. This gives the protein CASSQDRVTYEQYF.

This clonotype has a count of ten or more. The chain links TRBV18 to TRBJ2-3; 10 bases match TRBD1. Germline values: CDR1 KGHSH, CDR2 LQKENI. CDR3 size: 17 residues. The V gene end was trimmed by 6 bases and the J gene end by 0 bases; junction bases not matched to a gene: 9. The CDR3 reads CASSSKGQGMSTDTQYF. The CDR3 DNA follows: TGTGCCAGCTCTTCCAAGGGACAGGGGATGAGCACAGATACGCAGTATTTT.

This clonotype was seen at least ten times. CDR3 in amino acids: CASSLDGGRGQYEQYF. The CDR3 bases are TGTGCCAGCAGCTTAGACGGGGGCAGGGGTCAGTACGAGCAGTACTTC. V is TRBV11-2 and J is TRBJ2-7; the D call may be TRBD1 or TRBD2 (6 bases each). Germline V lookup: CDR1 SGHAT, CDR2 FQNNGV. V lost 0 bases and J lost 4, with 16 bases in between. The CDR3 runs to 16 residues.

In its sample, this clonotype was seen many times. The chain couples TRBV2 to TRBJ2-7; D not resolved. Germline loops: CDR1 SNHLY, CDR2 FYNNEI. The CDR3 covers 14 residues. V was trimmed by 4 bases and J by 2 bases, leaving 12 bases between them. DNA for the CDR3: TGTGCCAGCAGTGTTCAGGCCCTACCCTACGAGCAGTACTTC. Protein sequence: CASSVQALPYEQYF.

The V gene is TRBV11-2, the J gene TRBJ2-7; D is uncertain. The CDR3 is 12 residues long. Germline V gene data show CDR1 as SGHAT and CDR2 as FQNNGV. The V gene lost 0 bases and the J gene lost 9 bases, with 9 bases spanning the gap. In DNA, the CDR3 is TGTGCCAGCAGCTTAGAGTCGCACGGGCAGTACTTC. As protein: CASSLESHGQYF.

The chain uses TRBV11-2 and TRBJ2-7, with 15 bases matching TRBD2. CDR1 is SGHAT and CDR2 is FQNNGV in the germline V gene. Trimming took 8 bases from V and 4 from J; bases not matched to a gene: 18. This CDR3 contains 19 residues. CDR3 loop: CASSPPGLAGGSEGYEQYF. The CDR3 region has the DNA TGTGCCAGCTCACCACCGGGACTAGCGGGAGGATCGGAGGGTTACGAGCAGTACTTC. The whole variable domain, filled in from reference TRBV11-2 and TRBJ2-7, reads EAGVAQSPRYKIIEKRQSVAFWCNPISGHATLYWYQQILGQGPKLLIQFQNNGVVDDSQLPKDRFSAERLKGVDSTLKIQPAKLEDSAVYLCASSPPGLAGGSEGYEQYFGPGTRLTVT.

The chain has TRBV5-6 and TRBJ1-1; possibly TRBD1 for D (5 bases). Germline V gives CDR1 SGHDT, CDR2 YYEEEE. V lost 7 bases and J 7 bases, leaving 11 bases between the germline ends. The CDR3 totals 11 residues. The DNA for the CDR3 is TGTGCCAGCGGTCGGGACGGTGAAGCTTTCTTT. Translated, it gives CASGRDGEAFF.

This clonotype occurred many times. V is TRBV29-1 and J is TRBJ2-5, with 7 bases fitting TRBD1. CDR1 is SQVTM and CDR2 is ANQGSEA in the germline V gene. The trim removed 6 bases at V and 5 bases at J, leaving 12 bases unmatched. There are 14 residues in the CDR3. The DNA for the CDR3 is TGCAGCGTACAACGTCCGGGACAGCAGGAGACCCAGTACTTC. It codes for CSVQRPGQQETQYF.

This clonotype occurred many times. V gene TRBV2 combines with J gene TRBJ2-7; D not resolved. The CDR3 is made up of 13 amino acids. V was shortened by 4 bases and J by 4 bases, with 11 bases between the two germline ends. Germline CDR1 reads SNHLY; CDR2 reads FYNNEI. CDR3 DNA sequence: TGTGCCAGCAGTGGGGTAGTCGGTTACGAGCAGTACTTC. Protein: CASSGVVGYEQYF.

This clonotype was detected many times. This chain links TRBV20-1 with TRBJ2-1; the match to TRBD2 covers 8 bases. CDR3 length: 15 amino acids. V lost 0 bases to trimming and J lost 1 base; unmatched junction nucleotides: 2. Germline loops: CDR1 DFQATT, CDR2 SNEGSKA (reference sequence). The CDR3 spells CSARDPGGSYNEQFF. The CDR3 nucleotides read TGCAGTGCTAGAGATCCGGGAGGGTCCTACAATGAGCAGTTCTTC.

This clonotype was detected ten times or more. The chain joins TRBV6-2 or TRBV6-3 to TRBJ2-1; possibly TRBD2 for D (5 bases). V was shortened by 5 bases and J by 9 bases, with 14 bases between the two germline ends. CDR1 and CDR2 from the germline V gene are MNHEY and SVGEGT. The CDR3 consists of 13 residues. The CDR3 region has the DNA TGTGCCAGCAGTCTCCTAGTCGGAGGTGAGCAGTTCTTC. This codes for CASSLLVGGEQFF.

The chain links TRBV19 to TRBJ2-3, with 15 bases aligning to TRBD2. The length of the CDR3 is 16 residues. After removal of 4 bases from V and 5 bases from J, the junction contained 4 bases not matched to a gene. The germline gives CDR1 LNHDA, CDR2 SQIVND (reference sequence). CDR3 DNA sequence: TGTGCCAGTAGTACCGGACTAGCGGGAGGGGGAGATACGCAGTATTTT. Its protein product is CASSTGLAGGGDTQYF.

J is TRBJ1-3 and V is TRBV6-1, with D possibly matching TRBD1 (5 bases). The CDR3 has 15 amino acids. The germline gives CDR1 MNHNS, CDR2 SASEGT. Between the trimmed V and J ends, which lost 6 bases and 0 bases, there was a span of 12 bases. Here the CDR3 reads CASRETTASGNTIYF. CDR3 DNA sequence: TGTGCCAGCAGGGAAACGACAGCCTCTGGAAACACCATATATTTT.

This clonotype was counted many times. The chain combines TRBV10-3 with TRBJ1-1, with TRBD1 matching over 12 bases. The CDR3 runs 14 residues. The trim removed 7 bases at V and 2 bases at J, leaving 2 bases unmatched. Germline V lookup: CDR1 ENHRY, CDR2 SYGVKD. This CDR3 reads CAITGTGGNTEAFF. CDR3 coding DNA: TGTGCCATCACGGGGACAGGGGGCAACACTGAAGCTTTCTTT.

This clonotype has only a few counts. The V and J genes are TRBV11-2 and TRBJ2-7, with 7 positions matching TRBD2. Germline assignment: CDR1 SGHAT and CDR2 FQNNGV. The junction had 3 bases not matched to a gene; V was cut back by 3 bases and J by 1 base. The CDR3 consists of 14 residues. The CDR3 here is CASSFSGPSYEQYF. In nucleotides, the CDR3 is TGTGCCAGCAGCTTTAGCGGGCCATCCTACGAGCAGTACTTC.

In its sample, this clonotype was seen many times. The chain employs TRBV19 and TRBJ1-4; no definite D call. The V and J ends lost 3 bases and 8 bases respectively, with 4 bases between them. The CDR3 length is 11 residues. Germline values: CDR1 LNHDA, CDR2 SQIVND (reference sequence). Written as DNA, the CDR3 is TGTGCCAGTAGTATTCGCGAAAAACTGTTTTTT. Its translation: CASSIREKLFF.

This clonotype was counted between two and nine times. The V and J genes are TRBV6-2 or TRBV6-3 and TRBJ2-7, with 10 bases that match TRBD2. The CDR3 covers 16 residues. The germline V gene encodes CDR1 MNHEY and CDR2 SVGEGT. J gave up 4 bases and V 5 bases, and 11 bases lay outside the gene matches. CDR3 nucleotides: TGTGCCAGCAGTCACCGGAGGACTAGCGGAAATTACGAGCAGTACTTC. Amino acids: CASSHRRTSGNYEQYF.

This clonotype has more than one count but fewer than ten. This chain links TRBV10-2 with TRBJ1-2; 12 positions match TRBD1. The CDR3 is 14 residues long. J was trimmed by 8 bases and V by 7 bases; bases with no gene match: 8. Germline CDR1 WSHSY, CDR2 SAAADI. The CDR3 DNA reads TGCGCCAGCACTAGGGACAGGGGGCGAAAAGGCTACACCTTC. Translating gives CASTRDRGRKGYTF.

This clonotype was detected ten times or more. The chain combines TRBV20-1 with TRBJ2-1; D might be TRBD2 (6 bases). Trimming removed 3 bases at V and 4 bases at J, with 13 bases between. The CDR3 is 14 amino acids. Looked up from germline, CDR1 is DFQATT and CDR2 is SNEGSKA (reference sequence). The CDR3, as DNA: TGCAGTGCTAGGACTAGTAGAGGGTACAATGAGCAGTTCTTC. Protein product: CSARTSRGYNEQFF.

The sample holds many counts of this clonotype. V gene TRBV20-1 combines with J gene TRBJ2-6; D call uncertain. Trimming removed 5 bases from V and 0 bases from J, with 11 bases in between. The length of the CDR3 is 15 residues. Germline values: CDR1 DFQATT, CDR2 SNEGSKA (reference sequence). This CDR3 reads CSAAQQLSGANVLTF. In DNA, the CDR3 is TGCAGTGCTGCCCAACAGCTCTCTGGGGCCAACGTCCTGACTTTC.

This clonotype was seen only a few times. DNA for the CDR3: TGTGCCAGCAGTTTCCGCCCGGGAGGCACAGATACGCAGTATTTT. Translated, it gives CASSFRPGGTDTQYF. The genes are TRBV12-3 or TRBV12-4 and TRBJ2-3; perhaps TRBD2 as D (6 bases). This CDR3 region has 15 residues. V lost 3 bases and J lost 1, with 11 bases in between.

This clonotype was observed at least ten times. The J gene is TRBJ1-2, the V gene TRBV2; TRBD1 is a possible D gene (5 bases). Per the germline V gene, CDR1 is SNHLY and CDR2 is FYNNEI. This CDR3 has 12 residues. Trimming removed 5 bases from V and 7 bases from J, with 11 bases in between. The CDR3 bases are TGTGCCAGCAGTCTCAGGGATGGTGGCTACACCTTC. The encoded protein is CASSLRDGGYTF.

This clonotype was recorded at least ten times. CDR3 in DNA: TGTGCCAGCAGCTTAGTAGTCGAGACCCAGTACTTC. It specifies CASSLVVETQYF. The chain joins TRBV11-2 to TRBJ2-5; D gene uncertain. V lost 1 base, J lost 5 bases, and 5 bases lay in between. CDR3 size: 12 residues. CDR1 and CDR2 from the germline V gene are SGHAT and FQNNGV.

A word on this clonotype: A read error may explain this, as a much larger clone is one base away. CDR3 loop: CASSLGRSSQPQHF. The CDR3 nucleotides are TGTGCCAGCAGCTTGGGACGGAGCAGTCAGCCCCAGCATTTT. The rearrangement uses TRBV5-5 and TRBJ1-5; D is unresolved. From germline, CDR1 is SGHKS and CDR2 YYEKEE (reference sequence). The CDR3 runs 14 residues. The full variable domain, in which reference TRBV5-5 and TRBJ1-5 provide the parts outside the CDR3, is DAGVTQSPTHLIKTRGQQVTLRCSPISGHKSVSWYQQVLGQGPQFIFQYYEKEERGRGNFPDRFSARQFPNYSSELNVNALLLGDSALYLCASSLGRSSQPQHFGDGTRLSIL.

The V call is TRBV5-6, the J call TRBJ2-7, with D possibly TRBD1 on 5 matching bases. V was shortened by 2 bases and J by 7 bases, with 10 bases between the two germline ends. CDR1 is SGHDT and CDR2 is YYEEEE in the germline V gene. The CDR3 sequence is 12 residues long. CDR3 residues: CASSLGVGEQYF. The CDR3 DNA reads as TGTGCCAGCAGCTTAGGGGTAGGGGAGCAGTACTTC.

The gene calls are TRBV19 and TRBJ2-5; D might be TRBD1 (6 bases). Trimming took 6 bases from V and 4 from J, leaving 21 bases between them. The germline gives CDR1 LNHDA, CDR2 SQIVND (reference sequence). The CDR3 length is 16 residues. CDR3 residues: CASSAAGVLWGETQYF. CDR3 in DNA: TGTGCCAGTAGCGCCGCAGGGGTCCTTTGGGGAGAGACCCAGTACTTC.

The chain uses TRBV20-1 and TRBJ2-5; D is undetermined. The CDR3 is made up of 13 amino acids. V was trimmed by 3 bases and J by 3 bases, leaving 11 bases between them. Germline CDR1 and CDR2: DFQATT and SNEGSKA (reference sequence). The CDR3 DNA reads TGCAGTGCTAGGAGGTTCCTCGAAGAGACCCAGTACTTC. Protein: CSARRFLEETQYF.

This clonotype has just a few counts. The chain joins TRBV4-1 to TRBJ1-2; the D is unclear. The V gene's germline CDR1 is MGHRA and CDR2 YSYEKL. Trimming pared 0 bases from V and 2 bases from J, leaving 7 bases between. The CDR3 covers 14 residues. The CDR3 DNA sequence: TGCGCCAGCAGCCAAGATGTGGAGAACTATGGCTACACCTTC. It translates to CASSQDVENYGYTF.

This clonotype was seen repeatedly, ten times or more. The V and J genes are TRBV10-2 and TRBJ1-6; tentative D call: TRBD1 (6 bases). Germline V gives CDR1 WSHSY, CDR2 SAAADI. V was shortened by 0 bases and J by 9 bases, with 12 bases between the two germline ends. This CDR3 has 15 residues. The CDR3 here is CASSESCQGCSPLHF. In DNA, the CDR3 is TGCGCCAGCAGTGAGTCGTGCCAGGGGTGTTCACCCCTCCACTTT.

This clonotype was counted at least ten times. V gene TRBV20-1 combines with J gene TRBJ2-7; D unresolved. The CDR3 is 13 residues long. Trimming cost V 3 bases and J 3 bases, with 12 bases left between them. Germline-derived CDR1 and CDR2 are DFQATT and SNEGSKA (reference sequence). This CDR3 is CSARGVEHYEQYF. The CDR3 bases are TGCAGTGCTAGGGGTGTAGAGCACTACGAGCAGTACTTC.